Below are 23 T cell receptor beta chains sequenced from a single sample in a study of CD4+ T cells in melanoma. The table came from immunoSEQ multiplex PCR; TCRdb's copy has only in-frame clones and leaves some out. The repertoire holds roughly 16,000 clones, with roughly three quarters as singletons. The specimen sequenced was cells from a culture (not recorded whether cultured in vitro). These receptor sequences come from a human donor with melanoma.

The rearrangement joins TRBV6-8 to TRBJ1-3, with TRBD1 identical over 10 bases. Germline-derived CDR1 and CDR2 are MNHGY and SAAAGT. This CDR3 comprises 16 residues. The trim removed 6 bases at V and 4 bases at J, leaving 9 bases unmatched. The CDR3 loop is CASSSGDRGPGNTIYF. The CDR3 DNA follows: TGTGCCAGCAGCTCCGGAGACAGGGGGCCCGGAAACACCATATATTTT.

In nucleotides, the CDR3 is TGCGCCAGCACCTTTAGTGAGCGGCAGTTCTTC. Protein product: CASTFSERQFF. This chain joins TRBV5-1 and TRBJ2-1, with D unclear. Germline V gene data show CDR1 as SGHRS and CDR2 as YFSETQ. This CDR3 spans 11 amino acids. Deletions cut 6 bases from V and 12 bases from J, with 13 bases between.

The chain is built from TRBV27 and TRBJ2-3; TRBD2 matches at 13 bases. Germline loops: CDR1 MNHEY, CDR2 SMNVEV (reference sequence). This CDR3 has 17 amino acids. The V segment lost 3 bases and the J segment 4 bases; nucleotides outside the gene matches: 7. The CDR3 region has the DNA TGTGCCAGCAGTTTCCATCCGGGACTAGCGGGATCAGATACGCAGTATTTT. Protein: CASSFHPGLAGSDTQYF.

V usage is TRBV11-3 and J usage is TRBJ2-2; 12 positions match TRBD1. V lost 4 bases to trimming and J lost 4 bases; unmatched junction nucleotides: 13. There are 19 residues in the CDR3. CDR1 is SGHNT and CDR2 is YENEEA in the germline V gene. CDR3 sequence reads: CASSSGTGGSWWGTGELFF. DNA for the CDR3: TGTGCCAGCAGCTCCGGGACAGGGGGCTCATGGTGGGGCACCGGGGAGCTGTTTTTT.

This chain joins TRBV10-2 and TRBJ2-1, with D perhaps matching TRBD1 (6 bases). Per germline, CDR1 WSHSY and CDR2 SAAADI. The length of the CDR3 is 14 residues. V was pared by 2 bases and J by 9 bases, with 14 bases between. CDR3 nucleotide sequence: TGCGCCAGCAGTGAGACAACAGGGTCTGGTGAGCAGTTCTTC. Its protein product is CASSETTGSGEQFF.

The chain carries TRBV6-5 and TRBJ2-7; D might be TRBD1 (7 bases). Germline CDR1 reads MNHEY; CDR2 reads SVGAGI. The V gene lost 0 bases and the J gene lost 10 bases, with 16 bases spanning the gap. The CDR3 contains 14 residues. This CDR3 is CASSYSAGGYGQYF. In DNA form, the CDR3 reads TGTGCCAGCAGTTACTCAGCAGGGGGGTACGGTCAGTACTTC.

The chain joins TRBV11-2 to TRBJ2-7; perhaps TRBD1 as D (6 bases). V lost 5 bases and J 5 bases, leaving 19 bases between the germline ends. CDR3 length: 15 residues. Germline V gives CDR1 SGHAT, CDR2 FQNNGV. Here the CDR3 DNA reads TGTGCCAGCAGCCCGTGGCAGGGGCTCGGGAACGAGCAGTACTTC. Residues: CASSPWQGLGNEQYF.

This clone was observed a handful of times. The genes are TRBV5-1 and TRBJ1-1; TRBD1 agrees at 7 bases. The CDR3 has 14 residues. The J segment lost 3 bases and the V segment lost 4 bases, leaving 6 bases of the junction unmatched. Germline CDR1 reads SGHRS; CDR2 reads YFSETQ. As DNA, the CDR3 is TGCGCCAGCAGCGACCCAGGGGGGGACACTGAAGCTTTCTTT. It codes for CASSDPGGDTEAFF.

The chain recombines TRBV9 with TRBJ2-1, with TRBD2 matching over 7 bases. The germline V gene encodes CDR1 SGDLS and CDR2 YYNGEE. The CDR3 spans 16 residues. Trimming took 4 bases from V and 5 from J; bases not matched to a gene: 12. The CDR3 spells CASSPQGIAGDNEQFF. The CDR3 bases are TGTGCCAGCAGCCCCCAGGGAATAGCGGGCGACAATGAGCAGTTCTTC.

This chain links TRBV5-1 with TRBJ2-1; TRBD2 aligns across 11 bases. With 4 bases clipped from V and 4 bases from J, the junction kept 4 bases outside the gene matches. Germline CDR1 and CDR2: SGHRS and YFSETQ. The CDR3 contains 15 residues. CDR3 loop: CASSQASGGYNEQFF. CDR3 bases: TGCGCCAGCAGCCAGGCTAGCGGGGGGTACAATGAGCAGTTCTTC.

The chain combines TRBV4-1 with TRBJ1-1; D remains ambiguous. This CDR3 is 16 amino acids long. The germline V and J ends were trimmed by 2 bases and 3 bases, with 16 bases remaining between them. Germline assignment: CDR1 MGHRA and CDR2 YSYEKL. The CDR3 sequence: CASSQFAMREYTEAFF. CDR3 sequence (DNA): TGCGCCAGCAGCCAATTTGCGATGAGAGAGTACACTGAAGCTTTCTTT.

On this clone itself: This same CDR3 is encoded by further DNA sequences in the sample. The chain uses TRBV6-1 and TRBJ2-7; D gene uncertain. The CDR3 is made up of 13 amino acids. Germline V gene sequence: CDR1 MNHNS, CDR2 SASEGT. The V and J ends lost 3 bases and 2 bases respectively, with 8 bases between them. The CDR3 DNA follows: TGTGCCAGCAGTGAGGGGAAGCCCTACGAGCAGTACTTC. Encoded protein: CASSEGKPYEQYF.

This clone was observed a few times. V gene TRBV30 combines with J gene TRBJ1-1, with a possible D match to TRBD1 (5 bases). Germline V lookup: CDR1 GTSNPN, CDR2 SVGIG (reference sequence). The CDR3 extends over 8 amino acids. CDR3 bases: TGTCGAGGGGCTGAAGCTTTCTTT. Encoded protein: CRGAEAFF. Looking up the rest from reference TRBV30 and TRBJ1-1 gives the full variable domain: SQTIHQWPATLVQPVGSPLSLECTVEGTSNPNLYWYRQAAGRGLQLLFYSVGIGQISSEVPQNLSASRPQDRQFILSSKKLLLSDSGFYLCRGAEAFFGQGTRLTVV.

There are a few counts of this clone. The V gene is TRBV11-2, the J gene TRBJ2-1; maybe TRBD1 (6 bases). This CDR3 has 17 residues. The germline gives CDR1 SGHAT, CDR2 FQNNGV. With 0 bases removed from V and 7 bases from J, the gap between germline ends came to 19 bases. DNA for the CDR3: TGTGCCAGCAGCTTAGAAAGGGGCAGGGGCCATCGAAATGAGCAGTTCTTC. This sequence encodes CASSLERGRGHRNEQFF.

CDR3 nucleotides: TGTGCCAGCTCACCGAGTTCCGGGGCATTGAGCTCTGGAAACACCATATATTTT. Its translation: CASSPSSGALSSGNTIYF. J is TRBJ1-3 and V is TRBV18; tentative D call: TRBD1 (5 bases). The CDR3 spans 18 residues. The V end lost 3 bases, the J end lost 0 bases, and 18 bases lay between the germline ends. Germline V gene data show CDR1 as KGHSH and CDR2 as LQKENI.

This chain connects TRBV7-9 to TRBJ2-3, with 12 positions matching TRBD2. CDR1 is SEHNR, CDR2 FQNEAQ, per germline (reference sequence). This CDR3 has 19 residues. V shed 3 bases and J 2 bases; nucleotides not matched to a gene: 12. CDR3 sequence: CASSLYPSGGGSYTDTQYF. The CDR3 nucleotides are TGTGCCAGCAGCTTGTACCCTAGCGGGGGGGGTTCATACACAGATACGCAGTATTTT.

This clone is a singleton in its sample. The V and J genes are TRBV7-9 and TRBJ1-1; D uncertain. Germline-derived CDR1 and CDR2 are SEHNR and FQNEAQ (reference sequence). This CDR3 contains 15 residues. Trimming cost V 5 bases and J 6 bases, with 19 bases left between them. CDR3 nucleotides: TGTGCCAGCAGCAATCCTGACACCTTAGGTCCTGAAGCTTTCTTT. Translated, it gives CASSNPDTLGPEAFF. Drawing the rest from reference TRBV7-9 and TRBJ1-1, the complete variable domain is DTGVSQNPRHKITKRGQNVTFRCDPISEHNRLYWYRQTLGQGPEFLTYFQNEAQLEKSRLLSDRFSAERPKGSFSTLEIQRTEQGDSAMYLCASSNPDTLGPEAFFGQGTRLTVV.

V gene TRBV5-1 combines with J gene TRBJ2-5, with a tentative D call TRBD2 (6 bases). V gave up 2 bases and J gave up 4 bases, with 18 bases separating them. The CDR3 covers 16 residues. From germline, CDR1 is SGHRS and CDR2 YFSETQ. Here the CDR3 reads CASSLRIGGTRETQYF. CDR3 nucleotides: TGCGCCAGCAGCTTACGGATTGGGGGGACTCGAGAGACCCAGTACTTC.

The gene calls are TRBV25-1 and TRBJ1-2; unclear D gene. V gave up 4 bases and J gave up 4 bases, with 13 bases separating them. The CDR3 totals 14 residues. Germline values: CDR1 MGHDK, CDR2 SYGVNS. CDR3 amino acids: CASSGGGSFYGYTF. DNA for the CDR3: TGTGCCAGCAGTGGCGGCGGGTCATTCTATGGCTACACCTTC.

This rearrangement joins TRBV5-1 to TRBJ2-5; 8 nucleotides align to TRBD2. CDR3 length: 17 residues. Germline trimming cut 4 bases from V and 2 bases from J; bases unmatched to any gene: 13. Germline V gene data show CDR1 as SGHRS and CDR2 as YFSETQ. The CDR3 loop reads CASSAAVNRGGQETQYF. As DNA, the CDR3 is TGCGCCAGCAGCGCCGCGGTAAACCGGGGGGGTCAAGAGACCCAGTACTTC.

This chain connects TRBV9 to TRBJ2-1; a possible D gene is TRBD2 (5 bases). Germline CDR1 and CDR2: SGDLS and YYNGEE. The CDR3 is made up of 16 amino acids. The ends were cut back, 4 bases at V and 4 bases at J, with 18 bases in the middle. CDR3 protein: CASSSRFAGEYNEQFF. The DNA for the CDR3 is TGTGCCAGCAGCTCCCGTTTCGCGGGCGAATACAATGAGCAGTTCTTC.

The count of this clone is one. V and J are TRBV29-1 and TRBJ2-7; D not resolved. Trimming removed 7 bases from V and 2 bases from J, with 12 bases in between. CDR1 and CDR2 (germline): SQVTM, ANQGSEA. The CDR3 length is 12 residues. The CDR3 reads CSALDGAYEQYF. Here the CDR3 DNA reads TGCAGCGCTCTGGACGGAGCCTACGAGCAGTACTTC.

The chain is built from TRBV7-3 and TRBJ2-3, with 9 bases identical to TRBD2. Germline V CDR1 and CDR2: SGHTA, FQGTGA. The CDR3 loop spans 17 amino acids. Trimming removed 5 bases from V and 6 bases from J; junction bases left unmatched: 15. The DNA of the CDR3 is TGTGCCAGCAGCCCTCTGGGAGGCGGGGGGGCCCTGGATACGCAGTATTTT. Translation: CASSPLGGGGALDTQYF.